This record covers a single TCR beta chain. The antigen remains unidentified. V was pared by 0 bases and J by 7 bases, with 6 bases between. Germline-derived CDR1 and CDR2 are SGHTA and FQGTGA. CDR3 length: 13 residues. As originally analysed: ImmunoSEQ sequences covered only the junction and lacked quality scores; filtering therefore differed. Assay used: immunoSEQ multiplex PCR; TCRdb lists only in-frame clones, some missing. The V and J calls and clone size were taken over from that table, and D and trimming were inferred from the DNA. This repertoire shows more than 900,000 clones, around 78% found once; its top ten account for 0.6% to 0.75%. The record originates from a study of shared clonotypes between healthy human individuals. Whole-study findings and limits: When naive CD4 clonotypes were compared across a few donors, 4% to 5.5% were shared.

V gene TRBV7-3 combines with J gene TRBJ1-4, with D unclear. The source material was memory CD4+ T cells from PBMCs. Stated subset: CD45RA-negative fraction. This receptor was obtained from a man between 18 and 35 years old in good health. Some clones in this sample may be carry-over from other donors' samples. For the CDR3, the DNA is TGTGCCAGCAGCTTAACGCCTGGTGAAAAACTGTTTTTT. It specifies CASSLTPGEKLFF. Filled out from reference TRBV7-3 and TRBJ1-4, the complete variable domain reads GAGVSQTPSNKVTEKGKYVELRCDPISGHTALYWYRQSLGQGPEFLIYFQGTGAADDSGLPNDRFFAVRPEGSVSTLKIQRTERGDSAVYLCASSLTPGEKLFFGSGTQLSVL.